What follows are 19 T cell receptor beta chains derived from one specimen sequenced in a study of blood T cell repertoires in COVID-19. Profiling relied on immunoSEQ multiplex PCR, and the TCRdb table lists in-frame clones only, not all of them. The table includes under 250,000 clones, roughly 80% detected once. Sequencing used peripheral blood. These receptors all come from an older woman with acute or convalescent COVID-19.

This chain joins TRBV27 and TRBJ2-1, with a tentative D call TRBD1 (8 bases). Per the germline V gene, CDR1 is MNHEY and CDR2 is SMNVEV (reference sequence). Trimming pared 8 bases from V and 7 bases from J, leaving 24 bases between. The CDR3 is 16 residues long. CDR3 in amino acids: CASGAYRGGKKNEQFF. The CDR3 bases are TGTGCCAGCGGAGCATACAGGGGGGGAAAGAAAAATGAGCAGTTCTTC.

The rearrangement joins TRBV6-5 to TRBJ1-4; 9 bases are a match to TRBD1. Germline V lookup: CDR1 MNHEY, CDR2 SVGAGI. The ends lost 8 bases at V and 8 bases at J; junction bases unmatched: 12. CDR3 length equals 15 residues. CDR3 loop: CASGGTGNAQEKLFF. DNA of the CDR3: TGTGCCAGCGGAGGGACAGGGAATGCTCAAGAAAAACTGTTTTTT.

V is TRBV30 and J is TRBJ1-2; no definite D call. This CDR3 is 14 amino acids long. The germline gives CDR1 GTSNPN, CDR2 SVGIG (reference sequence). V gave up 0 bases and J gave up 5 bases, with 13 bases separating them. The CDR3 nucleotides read TGTGCCTGGAGTGTAGAAGCGCCGGTATATGGCTACACCTTC. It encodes CAWSVEAPVYGYTF.

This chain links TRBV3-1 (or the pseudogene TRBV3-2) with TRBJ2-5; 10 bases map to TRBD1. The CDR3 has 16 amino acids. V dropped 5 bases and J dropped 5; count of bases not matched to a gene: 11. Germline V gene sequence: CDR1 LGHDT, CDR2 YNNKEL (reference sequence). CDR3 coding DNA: TGTGCCAGCAGCTTACCGGGACAGGGGTCTCGGGAGACCCAGTACTTC. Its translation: CASSLPGQGSRETQYF.

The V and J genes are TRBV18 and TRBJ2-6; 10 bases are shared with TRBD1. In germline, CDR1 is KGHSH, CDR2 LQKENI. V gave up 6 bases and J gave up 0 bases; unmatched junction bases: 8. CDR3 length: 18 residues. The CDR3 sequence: CASSVIRQGASGANVLTF. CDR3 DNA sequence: TGTGCCAGCTCCGTCATTCGACAGGGGGCCTCTGGGGCCAACGTCCTGACTTTC.

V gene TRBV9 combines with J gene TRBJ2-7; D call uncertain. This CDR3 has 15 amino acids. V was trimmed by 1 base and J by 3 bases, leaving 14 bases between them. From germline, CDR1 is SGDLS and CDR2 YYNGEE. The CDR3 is CASSVSPRSDYEQYF. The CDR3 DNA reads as TGTGCCAGCAGCGTATCCCCTAGGTCGGACTACGAGCAGTACTTC.

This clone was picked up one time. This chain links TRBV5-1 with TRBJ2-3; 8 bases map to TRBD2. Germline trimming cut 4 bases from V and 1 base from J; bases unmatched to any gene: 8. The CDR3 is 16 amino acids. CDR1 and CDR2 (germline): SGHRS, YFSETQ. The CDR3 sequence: CASSVSTSGGTDTQYF. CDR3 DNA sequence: TGCGCCAGCAGCGTAAGCACTAGCGGAGGCACAGATACGCAGTATTTT.

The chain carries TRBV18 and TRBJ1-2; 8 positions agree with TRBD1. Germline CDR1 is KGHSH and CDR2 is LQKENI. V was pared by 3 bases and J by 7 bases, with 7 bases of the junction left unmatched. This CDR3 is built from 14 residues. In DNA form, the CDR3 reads TGTGCCAGCTCACCGTCGACAGGGGTACTTGGCTACACCTTC. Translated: CASSPSTGVLGYTF. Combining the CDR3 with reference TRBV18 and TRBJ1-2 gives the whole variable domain NAGVMQNPRHLVRRRGQEARLRCSPMKGHSHVYWYRQLPEEGLKFMVYLQKENIIDESGMPKERFSAEFPKEGPSILRIQQVVRGDSAAYFCASSPSTGVLGYTFGSGTRLTVV.

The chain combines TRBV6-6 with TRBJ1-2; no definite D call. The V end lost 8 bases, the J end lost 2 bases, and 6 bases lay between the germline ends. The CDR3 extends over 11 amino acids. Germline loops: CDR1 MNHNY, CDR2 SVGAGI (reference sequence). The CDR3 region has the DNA TGTGCCAGCTTTGCGAACTATGGCTACACCTTC. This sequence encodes CASFANYGYTF.

The CDR3 DNA sequence: TGTGCCAGCAGCCACCCTGGACAAACGAACACTGAAGCTTTCTTT. It specifies CASSHPGQTNTEAFF. The V gene is TRBV16, the J gene TRBJ1-1; a possible D gene is TRBD1 (5 bases). Germline V CDR1 and CDR2: KGHSY, FQNENV. With 3 bases removed from V and 1 base from J, the gap between germline ends came to 12 bases. The CDR3 is 15 amino acids. Drawing the rest from reference TRBV16 and TRBJ1-1, the complete variable domain is GEEVAQTPKHLVRGEGQKAKLYCAPIKGHSYVFWYQQVLKNEFKFLISFQNENVFDETGMPKERFSAKCLPNSPCSLEIQATKLEDSAVYFCASSHPGQTNTEAFFGQGTRLTVV.

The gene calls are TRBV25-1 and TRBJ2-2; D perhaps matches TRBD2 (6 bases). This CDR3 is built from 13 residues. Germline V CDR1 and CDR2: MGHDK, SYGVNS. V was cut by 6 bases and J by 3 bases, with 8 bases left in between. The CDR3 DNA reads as TGTGCCAGCAGGGGGGGTGACACCGGGGAGCTGTTTTTT. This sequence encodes CASRGGDTGELFF.

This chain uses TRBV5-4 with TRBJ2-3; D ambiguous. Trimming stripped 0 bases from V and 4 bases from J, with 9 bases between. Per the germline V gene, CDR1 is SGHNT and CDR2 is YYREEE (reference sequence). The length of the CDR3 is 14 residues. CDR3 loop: CASSLESSADTQYF. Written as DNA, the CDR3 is TGTGCCAGCAGCTTGGAAAGCTCCGCAGATACGCAGTATTTT.

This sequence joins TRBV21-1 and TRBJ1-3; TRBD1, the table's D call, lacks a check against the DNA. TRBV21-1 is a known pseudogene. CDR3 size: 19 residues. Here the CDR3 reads CASSKGTEQGGNSGNTIYF. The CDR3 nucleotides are TGTGCCAGCAGCAAAGGAACTGAACAGGGGGGAAACTCTGGAAACACCATATATTTT.

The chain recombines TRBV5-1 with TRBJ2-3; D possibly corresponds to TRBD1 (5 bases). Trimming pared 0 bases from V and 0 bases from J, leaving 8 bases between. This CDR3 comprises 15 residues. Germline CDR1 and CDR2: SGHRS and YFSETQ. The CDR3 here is CASSLEGHSTDTQYF. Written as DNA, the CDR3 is TGCGCCAGCAGCTTGGAAGGACACAGCACAGATACGCAGTATTTT.

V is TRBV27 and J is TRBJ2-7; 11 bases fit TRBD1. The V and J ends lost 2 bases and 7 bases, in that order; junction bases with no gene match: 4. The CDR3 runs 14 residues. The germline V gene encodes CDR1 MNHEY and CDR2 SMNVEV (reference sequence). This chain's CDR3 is CASSLGDRGYEQYF. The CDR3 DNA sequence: TGTGCCAGCAGTTTAGGGGACAGGGGGTATGAGCAGTACTTC.

This CDR3 is CASSVQGLAGTDTQYF. DNA for the CDR3: TGTGCCAGCAGTGTACAGGGACTAGCGGGGACAGATACGCAGTATTTT. The chain is built from TRBV6-1 and TRBJ2-3, with 13 positions matching TRBD2. The V and J ends lost 4 bases and 3 bases, in that order; junction bases with no gene match: 4. Germline assignment: CDR1 MNHNS and CDR2 SASEGT. There are 16 residues in the CDR3.

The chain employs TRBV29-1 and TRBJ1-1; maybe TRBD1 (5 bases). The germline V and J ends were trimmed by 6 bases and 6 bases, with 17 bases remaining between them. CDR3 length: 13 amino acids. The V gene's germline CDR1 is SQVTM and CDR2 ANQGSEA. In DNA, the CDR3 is TGCAGCGTCCCAGGGAAAGGGGCGGCTGAAGCTTTCTTT. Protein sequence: CSVPGKGAAEAFF.

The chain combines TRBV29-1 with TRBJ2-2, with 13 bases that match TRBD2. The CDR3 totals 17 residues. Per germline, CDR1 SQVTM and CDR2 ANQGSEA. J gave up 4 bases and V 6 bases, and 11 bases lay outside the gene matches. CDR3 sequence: CSVLPMTSGGLTGELFF. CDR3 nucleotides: TGCAGCGTCTTACCCATGACTAGCGGGGGGCTCACCGGGGAGCTGTTTTTT.

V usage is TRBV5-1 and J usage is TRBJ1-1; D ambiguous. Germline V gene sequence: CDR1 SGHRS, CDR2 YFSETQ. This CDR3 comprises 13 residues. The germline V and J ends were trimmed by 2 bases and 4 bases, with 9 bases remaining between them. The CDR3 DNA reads TGCGCCAGCAGCTTCGGGTCAGCCACTGAAGCTTTCTTT. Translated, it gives CASSFGSATEAFF.